The entry that follows covers one T cell receptor (beta chain) sequence. The antigen it binds to is not known. Base-call qualities are not available, and no considerably larger clone is one nucleotide away. The donors belonged to the validation cohort of about 120 subjects, which was separate from the roughly 700-subject first cohort. Its CDR3 holds 12 amino acids, cysteine through phenylalanine. This entry keeps only the CDR3 DNA: 36 bases, framed from base 1. Reading the germline V gene (reference sequence) gives CDR1 GTSNPN and CDR2 SVGIG. V lost 1 base and J lost 7 bases; the stretch between them is 10 bases long. This record belongs to a study of cytomegalovirus exposure and HLA in healthy donors (TCRdb year 2017). As for the study more broadly: According to a later analysis, the 100 to 150 validation repertoires were produced on the same platform as the roughly 600 repertoires of the first cohort. In addition to the first cohort of hundreds of subjects, a separate validation cohort of 120 different subjects was used. The study aimed to test whether cataloging public T cell receptors could reveal signatures of past pathogen exposure. The study combined high-throughput TCR immunosequencing, statistical association of individual TCRs with disease status, and machine learning to predict cytomegalovirus infection status. What the research found in general, with its limitations: Most TCR sequences were seen in very few donors, while some public TCRs were found in many individuals. The study gave a list of under 200 TCR beta chains associated with cytomegalovirus. All 120 or so repertoires were used to score co-occurrence in the validation cohort in a later analysis, because that analysis had no HLA typing for the cohort. According to the authors, the approach could potentially be generalized to other disease states and immunological phenotypes. A later analysis found that TCRs clustered in the first cohort also tended to co-occur in the roughly 110 validation repertoires, with more than 90% of cluster scores above 0. In both the original and validation cohorts, the classifier was reported to diagnose cytomegalovirus status with high specificity and sensitivity. A few of the identified cytomegalovirus-associated TCR beta chains were confirmed in vitro to be specific for cytomegalovirus antigens.

Libraries came from the immunoSEQ multiplex PCR assay. Concerning the study's data processing: A statistical classification framework was built to diagnose cytomegalovirus status from the catalog of TCR beta chain sequences. TCRdb stores this immuneACCESS table with in-frame sequences only. Part of the clones is absent; in the studies checked, under half of the shortfall reflects unresolved V genes, and no reason is known for the rest. V, J and clone size reflect that table, while D and trimming were determined from the DNA. The sample table lists 200,000 or so clones, roughly 91% of them with a count of one. The top ten constitute 2% to 2.5% of the sample.

Sequenced material: PBMCs. The TCR comes from a woman between 18 and 29 years old in good health and CMV-seropositive. The sequence links TRBV30 to TRBJ2-5; TRBD2 is a possible D gene, resting on 5 matching bases. CDR3 sequence: CAWSGGSGTQYF. DNA sequence: TGTGCCTGGAGTGGAGGGTCAGGGACCCAGTACTTC.